Each of the 17 T cell receptor beta chains below was sequenced from the same sample in a study of T-cell memory formation after mild COVID-19. TCRdb processed the 5' RACE reads anew with MiXCR; each CDR3 protein has one entry. Seen here are fewer than 700,000 distinct CDR3 sequences, less than 25% observed once, and the top ten hold around 7.7%. What was sequenced was PBMCs or a T cell subset sorted from them (not recorded which). These receptors were obtained from an adult woman who had mild COVID-19 (a few samples of this study predate the infection). Cell type and time point are not known.

This chain joins TRBV24-1 and TRBJ2-1, with 15 bases fitting TRBD2. This CDR3 comprises 18 residues. Germline V gives CDR1 KGHDR, CDR2 SFDVKD. The V segment lost 4 bases and the J segment 10 bases; nucleotides outside the gene matches: 13. Here the CDR3 DNA reads TGTGCCACCAGTGAACCTCCGGGACTAGCGGGAGGCCGCGACGAGCAGTTCTTC. Encoded protein: CATSEPPGLAGGRDEQFF.

This rearrangement joins TRBV20-1 to TRBJ1-1; D is possibly TRBD1 (6 bases). V was cut by 2 bases and J by 4 bases, with 14 bases left in between. From germline, CDR1 is DFQATT and CDR2 SNEGSKA (reference sequence). The CDR3 sequence is 14 residues long. The CDR3 sequence: CSARIPQGSTEAFF. CDR3 nucleotides: TGCAGTGCTAGAATCCCACAGGGAAGCACTGAAGCTTTCTTT.

This chain connects TRBV12-3 or TRBV12-4 to TRBJ1-1, with a possible D match to TRBD1 (6 bases). V was clipped by 6 bases and J by 10 bases, with 21 bases between them. The CDR3 is 14 amino acids. The DNA for the CDR3 is TGTGCCAGCAGGGGGGGCCTACAGCCACGGCGAGCTTTCTTT. It translates to CASRGGLQPRRAFF.

The DNA of the CDR3 is TGTGCCATCAGTGAGTCGGCAGGGAAAGCTTTCTTT. It yields the protein CAISESAGKAFF. The J gene is TRBJ1-1, the V gene TRBV10-3; a weak D match, TRBD1 (5 bases). The V gene's germline CDR1 is ENHRY and CDR2 SYGVKD. The V gene lost 0 bases and the J gene lost 9 bases, with 8 bases spanning the gap. This CDR3 has 12 residues.

This clonotype was observed a handful of times. This chain joins TRBV11-2 and TRBJ2-7; 7 bases are a match to TRBD1. The CDR3 runs to 14 residues. With V trimmed by 5 bases and J by 4 bases, 8 bases remained unmatched. Germline V lookup: CDR1 SGHAT, CDR2 FQNNGV. The DNA for the CDR3 is TGTGCCAGCAGCGCTCCCGGGACAGCTTACGAGCAGTACTTC. Translating it yields CASSAPGTAYEQYF.

The chain employs TRBV7-9 and TRBJ2-2; TRBD2 agrees at 7 bases. The CDR3 runs to 14 residues. CDR1 is SEHNR, CDR2 FQNEAQ, per germline (reference sequence). Trimming took 5 bases from V and 4 from J; bases not matched to a gene: 4. CDR3 sequence: CASSTGGGTGELFF. In nucleotides, the CDR3 is TGTGCCAGCAGCACTGGCGGGGGCACCGGGGAGCTGTTTTTT.

This clonotype has just a few counts. The rearrangement uses TRBV6-2 or TRBV6-3 and TRBJ1-2, with D possibly being TRBD1 (5 bases). Per the germline V gene, CDR1 is MNHEY and CDR2 is SVGEGT. CDR3 length: 13 amino acids. Trimming left V 6 bases short and J 3 bases short, with 11 bases between. The CDR3 reads CASRAGTDYGYTF. CDR3 nucleotide sequence: TGTGCCAGCAGGGCAGGGACGGACTATGGCTACACCTTC.

There are a few counts of this clonotype. CDR3 DNA: TGTGCCAGCAGTTATACTGGGACATCCACAGATACGCAGTATTTT. Its protein product is CASSYTGTSTDTQYF. This rearrangement joins TRBV6-5 to TRBJ2-3; tentatively, D is TRBD1 (6 bases). In germline, CDR1 is MNHEY, CDR2 SVGAGI. The V end was cut by 3 bases, the J end by 2 bases, with 12 bases between. The CDR3 has 15 residues.

V gene TRBV20-1 combines with J gene TRBJ2-1, with D possibly TRBD2 on 5 matching bases. Per the germline V gene, CDR1 is DFQATT and CDR2 is SNEGSKA (reference sequence). V shed 0 bases and J shed 10 bases, with 10 bases lying between them. The CDR3 totals 12 residues. CDR3 nucleotide sequence: TGCAGTGCTAGAGATCGTAGCGCCGAGCAGTTCTTC. Protein: CSARDRSAEQFF.

The table lists this clonotype with a few counts. This chain links TRBV6-6 with TRBJ2-5; D is unresolved. The ends were cut back, 0 bases at V and 5 bases at J, with 7 bases in the middle. CDR3 length equals 13 residues. Germline-derived CDR1 and CDR2 are MNHNY and SVGAGI (reference sequence). CDR3 bases: TGTGCCAGCAGTTACTCCCCCCAGGAGACCCAGTACTTC. Amino acid sequence: CASSYSPQETQYF.

This rearrangement joins TRBV20-1 to TRBJ1-2; D gene unclear. CDR3 length equals 11 residues. CDR1 and CDR2 (germline): DFQATT, SNEGSKA (reference sequence). V was shortened by 1 base and J by 4 bases, with 4 bases between the two germline ends. The CDR3 nucleotides are TGCAGTGCTAGAGCATCCTATGGCTACACCTTC. This gives the protein CSARASYGYTF.

This clonotype occurred a few times. The chain combines TRBV7-3 with TRBJ2-1; 8 bases map to TRBD2. Germline-derived CDR1 and CDR2 are SGHTA and FQGTGA. The CDR3 runs 15 residues. Germline trimming cut 8 bases from V and 9 bases from J; bases unmatched to any gene: 15. CDR3 sequence (DNA): TGTGCCAGCGCTCGGGGGGGGTCATCGGGAACTGAGCAGTTCTTC. This translates into CASARGGSSGTEQFF. Supplemented by reference TRBV7-3 and TRBJ2-1, the full variable domain reads GAGVSQTPSNKVTEKGKYVELRCDPISGHTALYWYRQSLGQGPEFLIYFQGTGAADDSGLPNDRFFAVRPEGSVSTLKIQRTERGDSAVYLCASARGGSSGTEQFFGPGTRLTVL.

A few counts support this clonotype. The V gene is TRBV6-1, the J gene TRBJ2-3; 14 nucleotides align to TRBD2. Unmatched junction bases numbered 5, after V lost 5 bases and J lost 7 bases. The CDR3 loop spans 15 amino acids. The germline V gene encodes CDR1 MNHNS and CDR2 SASEGT. The CDR3 reads CASSTGTSGGNTQYF. CDR3 bases: TGTGCCAGCAGTACCGGGACTAGCGGGGGTAATACGCAGTATTTT.

The V and J genes are TRBV25-1 and TRBJ2-7; D possibly corresponds to TRBD2 (5 bases). The length of the CDR3 is 12 residues. V shed 6 bases and J shed 2 bases, with 8 bases lying between them. Germline CDR1 is MGHDK and CDR2 is SYGVNS. CDR3 amino acids: CASRAGTYEQYF. In DNA form, the CDR3 reads TGTGCCAGCAGGGCGGGTACCTACGAGCAGTACTTC.

The chain recombines TRBV6-5 with TRBJ1-2; 11 nucleotides match TRBD1. CDR1 and CDR2 from the germline V gene are MNHEY and SVGAGI. Trimming cost V 0 bases and J 7 bases; bases outside gene matches: 7. CDR3 length: 16 amino acids. The CDR3 loop reads CASSYSYSGQGAGYTF. In nucleotides, the CDR3 is TGTGCCAGCAGTTACTCTTATTCCGGACAGGGGGCTGGCTACACCTTC.

The V call is TRBV19, the J call TRBJ2-1; TRBD2 might be the D (5 bases). CDR3 size: 15 residues. The ends were cut back, 7 bases at V and 4 bases at J, with 17 bases in the middle. CDR1 is LNHDA and CDR2 is SQIVND in the germline V gene (reference sequence). The CDR3 here is CASTHPPPGYNEQFF. CDR3 sequence (DNA): TGTGCCAGTACGCACCCTCCGCCGGGGTACAATGAGCAGTTCTTC.

This clonotype occurred once. The rearrangement links TRBV27 to TRBJ2-7, with 7 bases that match TRBD1. The germline gives CDR1 MNHEY, CDR2 SMNVEV (reference sequence). V gave up 8 bases and J gave up 3 bases; unmatched junction bases: 7. The CDR3 is made up of 13 amino acids. The CDR3 nucleotides read TGTGCCAGCCGAACGGGACAGCTCTACGAGCAGTACTTC. Translated, it gives CASRTGQLYEQYF.